This paragraph reports one T cell receptor beta chain. Its antigen remains unidentified. No base quality values were provided; no much bigger clone lies one nucleotide off. Using the deep immunoSEQ assay, TCR CDR3 regions were amplified from genomic DNA by multiplex PCR. Genomic DNA extracted from each cell subset was distributed evenly over all wells of several immunoSEQ 96-well plates, and each plate served as one replicate. For sorted subsets, about 200 ng genomic DNA, equal to tens of thousands of T cell genomes, was loaded into each replicate PCR. Purified libraries were measured with a Qubit 3.0 fluorometer, size-checked on a Bioanalyzer 2100, and measured again with the KAPA Library Quantification kit. A separate single-read 150-cycle Illumina NextSeq 550 flow cell was used to sequence each immunoSEQ 96-well plate. Concerning the study's data processing: The immunoSEQ output contained only junctional sequences without quality scores, so filtering could not match that applied to full-length reads. To assign V/J genes and CDR3, sequences were annotated using PyIR, a Python wrapper for IgBLAST v1.9, with IMGT germline references. Reads were removed for weak V/J assignments (E-value above 1e-6), missing CDR3, stop codons, out-of-frame junctions, or ambiguous translated residues. V3J clonotypes were defined as sequences sharing the same inferred V gene, J gene, and CDR3 amino acid sequence. Percentage overlap between repertoires was computed as shared unique clonotypes divided by the size of the smaller repertoire. Richness of each repertoire was evaluated using RTK rarefaction, the Chao1 estimator, and Recon v2.1 estimates of unobserved clonotypes. For all TCRbeta clonotypes obtained by the gDNA method from several donors, generation probabilities were computed with OLGA. Here the immuneACCESS table is served through TCRdb, limited to in-frame sequences with V and J called. Missing clones are a known gap in these copies; in checked studies unresolved V genes cover under half, and the rest lacks a known reason. V and J calls and clone size are those listed in that table; D and trimming were worked out from the DNA. This sample has approximately 500,000 clones in its table, and 90% to 97% of those were observed once. The top ten clones comprise about 0.064% of the sample.

The sample belongs to a study of shared clonotypes between healthy human individuals (TCRdb year 2020). With respect to the entire study: The cohort included three men and a couple of women between 18 and 49 years of age. The study deeply sequenced blood TCR repertoires of roughly five healthy adults to estimate repertoire size and the extent of clonotype sharing between individuals. Per donor, leukapheresis produced somewhere between about 0.94 and 9.5 billion PBMCs. Per donor, three plates each were used for CD4 naive and CD4 memory, two for CD8 naive, and one for CD8 memory. Different laboratories and diverse techniques were used to prepare libraries and sequence TCR repertoires, to increase sequencing depth and limit assay-specific biases.

The donors were healthy, HIV-negative adults with no recently reported acute infections or vaccinations. Every donor was a Caucasian adult residing in Nashville, Tennessee, USA. CD4+ T cells were enriched by magnetic negative selection; naive cells were then positively selected on CD45RA, and the negative fraction formed the memory subset. Blood was collected by leukapheresis, and PBMCs were isolated by Ficoll-Histopaque density gradient centrifugation and then cryopreserved in liquid nitrogen vapor phase. Analytical flow cytometry was used to check the purity and quantity of every magnetically sorted T cell population. Genomic DNA was isolated from every sorted fraction and measured by UV absorbance on a Nanodrop 2000c. Study-wide findings and limitations: Incomplete sequencing was indicated by rarefaction of sorted-subset datasets, despite the large sequencing depth. Compared with non-shared clonotypes, the clonotypes found in all four sorted-subset donors had higher generation probabilities. Only blood was sampled, and tissue TCR repertoires likely differ from those in blood. Because the study included only a small number of donors, the genetic and exposure-history diversity represented was limited. Based on pairwise subsampling, the degree of clonotype sharing among donors was expected to be affected by sequencing depth. Larger estimated clonotype richness was generally found for naive subsets than for memory subsets. When several donors were compared, the shared fraction of clonotypes was approximately 5% for naive CD4, 3% to 4% for naive CD8, roughly 2.3% for memory CD4, and around 0.4% for memory CD8.

The sample consisted of naive CD4+ T cells sorted from blood. This specimen's cell subset or site label, interpreted: CD45RA+ positively selected. This TCR was recovered from a woman aged 25 to 39 in good health.

At the DNA level, the sequence is TGTGCTAGTGGTTTGGCAGACAATAAGCTCGGACTAGCGGGGGACAATGAGCAGTTCTTC. Translated, it reads CASGLADNKLGLAGDNEQFF. The receptor chain draws on TRBV12-5 and TRBJ2-1; TRBD2 agrees with 13 junctional bases. The CDR3 covers 20 residues, taking in both the cysteine and the phenylalanine. Just CDR3 DNA is preserved here, 60 bases in frame from base 1. Here V drops 1 base and J drops 5 bases, and the junction holds 14 bases not matched to any gene. The germline V gene specifies LGHNT as CDR1 and FRNRAP as CDR2.